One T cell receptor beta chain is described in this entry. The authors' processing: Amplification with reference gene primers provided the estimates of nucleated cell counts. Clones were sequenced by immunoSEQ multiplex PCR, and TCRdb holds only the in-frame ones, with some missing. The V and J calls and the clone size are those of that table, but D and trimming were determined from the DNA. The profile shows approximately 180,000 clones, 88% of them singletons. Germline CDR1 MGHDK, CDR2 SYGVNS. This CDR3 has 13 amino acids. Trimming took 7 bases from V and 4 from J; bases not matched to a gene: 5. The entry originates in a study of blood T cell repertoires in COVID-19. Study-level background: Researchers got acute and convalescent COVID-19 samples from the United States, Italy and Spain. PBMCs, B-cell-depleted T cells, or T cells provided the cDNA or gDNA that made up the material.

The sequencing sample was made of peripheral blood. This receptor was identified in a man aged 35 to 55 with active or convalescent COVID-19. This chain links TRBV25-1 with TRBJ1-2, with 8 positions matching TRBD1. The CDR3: CASNQGTGYGYTF. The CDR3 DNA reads TGTGCCAGCAACCAAGGGACAGGCTATGGCTACACCTTC.